The clone carrying this TCR beta chain was seen at least ten times. What it recognizes is unknown. This entry is derived from a study of T cell repertoires in cytomegalovirus infection. Study-wide results and caveats: It was HLA-C-restricted CMV-specific TCR beta clonotypes that dominated the response ex vivo.

Germline CDR1 is SGHTA and CDR2 is FQGNSA. The CDR3 has 14 amino acids. The V end lost 1 base, the J end lost 6 bases, and 13 bases lay between the germline ends. Using its own MiXCR run on the reads, TCRdb lists one record per CDR3 protein. The sample carries more than 300,000 distinct CDR3 sequences, just under 35% recorded once. This sequence originates from a human donor in good health (CMV status not recorded). Some clones in this sample may be carry-over from other donors' samples. The sample consisted of cultured PBMCs, taken from culture after CMV antigen stimulation. V usage is TRBV7-2 and J usage is TRBJ2-7; D might be TRBD1 or TRBD2, each matching 5 bases. The CDR3 DNA follows: TGTGCCAGCAGCTTAGTGGGGGTGGCGCGCGAGCAGTACTTC. Translated, it gives CASSLVGVAREQYF.